This T cell receptor (beta chain) stems from a study of shared T cell receptors in the human thymus. Some clones are missing from TCRdb's copy, which holds only in-frame ones; the method was immunoSEQ multiplex PCR. The sample lists roughly 660,000 clones; approximately 90% were seen once. These records were also assigned to another study, of human thymus T cells. As that study records: Healthy Finnish infants having corrective surgery for congenital heart defects served as donors. Resections from corrective heart surgery supplied the thymus tissue. Thymic repertoires of unrelated individuals were reported in related research to overlap highly.

The TCR originated in a boy younger than two with a congenital heart defect. The sequenced sample was thymocytes.

The CDR3 coding sequence is TGTGCCAGCACGGGGGGGGGAAAATACTATGGCTACACCTTC. As protein: CASTGGGKYYGYTF. The genes are TRBV7-9 and TRBJ1-2; TRBD1 is a possible D gene (5 bases). With 7 bases removed from V and 3 bases from J, the gap between germline ends came to 15 bases. Germline lookup yields CDR1 SEHNR and CDR2 FQNEAQ (reference sequence). The CDR3 is made up of 14 amino acids.